This T cell receptor beta chain was sequenced during a study of blood T cell dynamics during melanoma immunotherapy (dated by TCRdb to 2020 to 2022). The study in broad terms: All patients had metastatic melanoma and were given first-line pembrolizumab or nivolumab plus ipilimumab as standard of care in the United Kingdom. To identify early correlates of response, the study profiled peripheral T cell receptor repertoires in patients with metastatic melanoma before and after one cycle of checkpoint inhibitor therapy. A training cohort was formed from consecutive patients, and a further independent group of patients from the same centre was pooled into an external validation set. Results the study describes overall, beyond this receptor: Patients who later achieved disease control showed a bifurcated PBMC repertoire reorganization at W3, with increased clonality or increased diversity, unlike progressors. Whether the T cell clones behind the repertoire changes were melanoma-specific or instead reflected general immune activation was something the study could not determine. The relatively small sample size was acknowledged as potentially limiting generalization of the results.

The germline V gene sets CDR1 to SGHTA and CDR2 to FQGNSA. At the junction V is shortened by 4 bases and J by 0 bases, with 13 bases in between. From the cysteine up to the phenylalanine, the CDR3 has a length of 15 residues. Just the 45-base CDR3 DNA is kept, in frame starting at base 1. On this clone itself: What this receptor recognizes is not known. Nothing much larger sits one base from this clone, and base qualities are not available.

This specimen's time point label, per the study, means: pre-treatment baseline. Blood was sampled before treatment (T0) and at week 3 (W3), after the first cycle of checkpoint blockade. Except for a couple of patients with rapid clinical progression, response was assessed 12 weeks after the first infusion by RECIST 1.1; disease control meant complete response, partial response or stable disease. Patients with prior systemic cancer treatment, concomitant immunosuppressant therapy or synchronous other active malignancies were excluded. To track both circulating cells and T cell turnover, TCR beta was sequenced from bulk PBMC as well as from plasma cell-free DNA. PBMC were isolated from blood with Lymphoprep and SepMate tubes, followed by red cell lysis. QIAamp DNA Blood Mini kits were used to extract DNA from both PBMC and sorted T cell subsets. For every bulk PBMC sample, a fixed 350 ng of DNA was loaded. Following the manufacturer instructions, the immunoSEQ TCRb Assay kit was used to amplify TCR beta CDR3 sequences from genomic DNA. The KAPA Library Quantification Kit for Illumina platforms was used to quantify the pooled libraries by qPCR. Pooled libraries were sequenced on an Illumina NextSeq 500, clustered at 0.6-1.1 pM. In the source study's methods: Analysis of the TCR data relied on immunoSEQ ANALYZER and the R LymphoSeq package. A rearrangement efficiency score was calculated as productive divided by the sum of productive and non-productive CDR3 sequences. Clonality was assessed using the Gini coefficient and diversity using the Renyi index at alpha=1, with pairwise comparisons between timepoints within each patient. Clonal relatedness, based on an edit distance of 3, and repertoire similarity, based on the Bhattacharyya coefficient, were both computed in LymphoSeq. To classify response, a linear discriminant analysis based on week-3 changes in clonality and diversity was built with the R MASS and caret packages. Entries here come from immuneACCESS through TCRdb and include only in-frame sequences with V and J called. Some clones fail to appear in such tables; in the studies checked, an unresolved V gene covers under half of the shortfall, and the cause of the remainder is unknown. The DNA was the basis for D and trimming; V, J and clone size are from that table. In all, the sample holds under 20,000 clones, and 75% to 85% of those were seen once. The ten largest clones capture roughly 8% of the sample.

The material sequenced was blood, taken from a patient treated with checkpoint blockade. The chain joins TRBV7-2 to TRBJ2-7; the D gene is not confidently resolved. The TCR was taken from a human donor with melanoma. The CDR3 amino acid sequence is: CASSWVGFSSYEQYF. The DNA is TGTGCCAGCAGCTGGGTCGGATTCAGCTCCTACGAGCAGTACTTC.